This T cell receptor beta chain was sequenced for a study of cytomegalovirus exposure and HLA in healthy donors. At the level of the study: Genotyping of under 500 donors showed that 80% to 90% belonged to the Caucasian-associated ancestry cluster. Broader study findings: V- and J-gene trimming of TCR beta was linked (in a later analysis) to a missense DCLRE1C variant.

CDR3 length: 12 residues. Looked up from germline, CDR1 is MDHEN and CDR2 is SYDVKM. Trimming shortened V by 6 bases and J by 3 bases, and 6 bases separated the two germline ends. Comments on this clone: Its matching antigen is unknown.

Amplification used 60 Vbeta primers and 13 Jbeta primers. Only in-frame clones appear in the TCRdb table, and some are missing; sequencing was by immunoSEQ multiplex PCR. The repertoire includes approximately 150,000 clones, 70% to 90% of them detected once, and about 2.5% sits in the top ten. This chain joins TRBV28 and TRBJ1-5; D is ambiguous. The specimen sequenced was PBMCs. The sequence was obtained from a man younger than 45 in good health and CMV-seropositive. CDR3 protein: CASSFPNQPQHF. The CDR3 DNA is TGTGCCAGCAGCTTCCCCAATCAGCCCCAGCATTTT.